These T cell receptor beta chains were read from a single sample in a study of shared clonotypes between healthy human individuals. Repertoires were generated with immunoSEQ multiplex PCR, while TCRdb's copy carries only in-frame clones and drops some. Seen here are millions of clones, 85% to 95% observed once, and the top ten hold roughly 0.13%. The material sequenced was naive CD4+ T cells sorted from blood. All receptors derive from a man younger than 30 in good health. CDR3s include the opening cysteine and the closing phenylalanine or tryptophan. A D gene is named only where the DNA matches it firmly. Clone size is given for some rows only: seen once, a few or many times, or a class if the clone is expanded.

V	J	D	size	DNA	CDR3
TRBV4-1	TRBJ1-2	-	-	TGCGCCAGTGGGCACTTCTCTAACTATGGCTACACCTTC	CASGHFSNYGYTF
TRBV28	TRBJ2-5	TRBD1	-	TGTGCCAGCAGCTTAGAGGGGACAGGGAAAGAGACCCAGTACTTC	CASSLEGTGKETQYF
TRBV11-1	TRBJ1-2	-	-	TGTGCCAGCAAAGATAACTATGGCTACACCTTC	CASKDNYGYTF
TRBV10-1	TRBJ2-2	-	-	TGCGCCAGCAGTGCCGGAAGCGGGACCGGGGAGCTGTTTTTT	CASSAGSGTGELFF
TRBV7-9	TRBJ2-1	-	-	TGTGCCAGCAGCTTAGTAGCCGGTACAGGGTCCTACAATGAGCAGTTCTTC	CASSLVAGTGSYNEQFF
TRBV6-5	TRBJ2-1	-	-	TGTGCCAGCAGTCGCGGGCCCAAGTCCTACAATGAGCAGTTCTTC	CASSRGPKSYNEQFF
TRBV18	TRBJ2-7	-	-	TGTGCCAGCTCACCAGGGAGGCCCGGGATTTACGAGCAGTACTTC	CASSPGRPGIYEQYF
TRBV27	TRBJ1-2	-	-	TGTGCCAGCTTCGGGCAAACGGGTGGCTACACCTTC	CASFGQTGGYTF
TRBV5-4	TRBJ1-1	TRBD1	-	TGTGCCAGCAGCATGACAGGGACTGAAGCTTTCTTT	CASSMTGTEAFF
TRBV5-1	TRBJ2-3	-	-	TGCGCCAGCAGCTTCGCGGGCGACGGCACAGATACGCAGTATTTT	CASSFAGDGTDTQYF
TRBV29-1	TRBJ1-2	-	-	TGCAGCGTTGACGAGCGGGGCTACACCTTC	CSVDERGYTF
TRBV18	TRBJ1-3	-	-	TGTGCCAGCCTGACAGGCACGGCAATTTCTGGAAACACCATATATTTT	CASLTGTAISGNTIYF
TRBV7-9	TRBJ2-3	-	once	TGTGCCAGCAACCGTATTAGCACAGATACGCAGTATTTT	CASNRISTDTQYF
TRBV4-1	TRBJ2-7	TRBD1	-	TGCGCCAGCAGCCAGGAACAGGGGAACTCCTACGAGCAGTACTTC	CASSQEQGNSYEQYF
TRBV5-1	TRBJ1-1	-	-	TGCGCCAGCAGCTTGATGAGCAGGGAGGACACTGAAGCTTTCTTT	CASSLMSREDTEAFF
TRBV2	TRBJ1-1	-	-	TGTGCCAGCACCCGGGTGTCATTCGACACTGAAGCTTTCTTT	CASTRVSFDTEAFF
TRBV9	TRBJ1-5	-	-	TGTGCCAGCAGCCGGGGGGGCAGGGCTGATCAGCCCCAGCATTTT	CASSRGGRADQPQHF
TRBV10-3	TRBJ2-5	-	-	TGTGCCATCACCCCCTCCCCCCAGGAGACCCAGTACTTC	CAITPSPQETQYF
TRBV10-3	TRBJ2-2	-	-	TGTGCCAGCGGTGCGAGCACCGGGGAGCTGTTTTTT	CASGASTGELFF
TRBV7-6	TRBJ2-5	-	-	TGTGCCAGCAGCGACCCGTACCAAGAGACCCAGTACTTC	CASSDPYQETQYF
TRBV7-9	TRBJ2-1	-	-	TGTGCCAGCAACGTAGACAGGCCTAGCTCCTACAATGAGCAGTTCTTC	CASNVDRPSSYNEQFF
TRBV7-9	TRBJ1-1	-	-	TGTGCCAGCAGTTTGCGGTGGACTGAAGCTTTCTTT	CASSLRWTEAFF
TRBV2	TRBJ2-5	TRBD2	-	TGTGCCAGCAGTCGGACTAGCGGGAGGGCTGGGGGAGAGACCCAGTACTTC	CASSRTSGRAGGETQYF
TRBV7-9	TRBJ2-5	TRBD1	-	TGTGCCAGCAGCCCAGCGACAGGGGGCCTGGAGACCCAGTACTTC	CASSPATGGLETQYF
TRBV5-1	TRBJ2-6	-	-	TGCGCCAGCAGCTTGTCCGGCCAAGGACTCTCTGGGGCCAACGTCCTGACTTTC	CASSLSGQGLSGANVLTF
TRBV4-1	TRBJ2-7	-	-	TGCGCCAGCAGCCCTGGGGAACTCACCTACGAGCAGTACTTC	CASSPGELTYEQYF